This TCR beta chain was captured in a study of cytomegalovirus exposure and HLA in healthy donors. Findings and caveats of the study: In an earlier analysis, about 87% or about 30%: the productive usage of most TCR beta V segments. Later genetic work tied a missense DCLRE1C variant to beta-chain V and J trimming. Associated with cytomegalovirus, according to the listing, were some 180 TCR beta chains. Specificity of a few CMV-associated chains for CMV antigens was verified in vitro.

In the PCR, 60 Vbeta and 13 Jbeta primers were used. Measured with immunoSEQ multiplex PCR; TCRdb has only the in-frame clones, and not every one. The sample lists roughly 97,000 clones; less than 85% were seen once. About this clone: Its antigen is not known.

With V trimmed by 6 bases and J by 3 bases, 11 bases remained unmatched. Germline assignment: CDR1 LGHNT and CDR2 FRNRAP. The CDR3 spans 15 residues. The chain has TRBV12-5 and TRBJ2-7; 7 nucleotides line up with TRBD1. This clonotype originated in a woman aged 18-30 years in good health and CMV-seropositive. Input material: PBMCs. CDR3 sequence: CASGHGTGQDYEQYF. The CDR3 DNA reads TGTGCTAGTGGCCACGGAACAGGACAGGACTACGAGCAGTACTTC.